The text below deals with one T cell receptor (beta chain). The data belong to a study of T-cell memory formation after mild COVID-19. V dropped 5 bases and J dropped 0; count of bases not matched to a gene: 6. The CDR3 is made up of 15 amino acids. Germline V gene sequence: CDR1 SGHAT, CDR2 FQNNGV. MiXCR, run by TCRdb on the 5' RACE reads, gives a single entry per CDR3 protein. Here the sample spans 540,000 or so distinct CDR3 sequences, 20% being singletons. The receptor was isolated from an adult woman who had mild COVID-19 (a few samples of this study predate the infection). Cell type and time point are not known. The sequenced sample was PBMCs or a T cell subset sorted from them (not recorded which). The rearrangement uses TRBV11-2 and TRBJ2-7, with 8 positions matching TRBD1. DNA for the CDR3: TGTGCCAGCAGCGAACAGGGACAGGTCTCCTACGAGCAGTACTTC. This encodes CASSEQGQVSYEQYF.